The 14 T cell receptor beta chains below all came from one sample that was sequenced in a study of cytomegalovirus exposure and HLA in healthy donors. Primers included in the PCR were 60 Vbeta and 13 Jbeta primers. Clones were read by immunoSEQ multiplex PCR, and TCRdb kept only the in-frame ones, dropping some. The data contain just over 85,000 clones, around 75% of them singletons. Material: PBMCs. All receptors come from a man aged 40-49 years in good health and CMV-seronegative.

This rearrangement joins TRBV11-2 to TRBJ1-3; D gene unclear. The ends were cut back, 11 bases at V and 4 bases at J, with 15 bases in the middle. The CDR3 length is 13 residues. Germline CDR1 and CDR2: SGHAT and FQNNGV. CDR3 in amino acids: CASVGVLGNTIYF. CDR3 nucleotides: TGTGCCTCCGTCGGGGTTCTCGGAAACACCATATATTTT.

This clone was observed a few times. J is TRBJ2-2 and V is TRBV19; 8 nucleotides match TRBD2. With V trimmed by 4 bases and J by 7 bases, 11 bases remained unmatched. This CDR3 is 16 amino acids long. In germline, CDR1 is LNHDA, CDR2 SQIVND (reference sequence). The chain's CDR3 is CASSTSGGAIFGELFF. The DNA for the CDR3 is TGTGCCAGTAGTACTTCCGGGGGGGCGATTTTCGGGGAGCTGTTTTTT.

A single count supports this clone. The V call is TRBV29-1, the J call TRBJ1-2, with 7 positions matching TRBD1. The CDR3 is 12 residues long. Germline V gene lookup returns CDR1 SQVTM and CDR2 ANQGSEA. Trimming removed 4 bases from V and 7 bases from J; junction bases left unmatched: 6. The CDR3 DNA sequence: TGCAGCGTTGGAGACAGGGATAGTGGCTACACCTTC. Protein sequence: CSVGDRDSGYTF.

The chain employs TRBV5-4 and TRBJ2-7, with D maybe TRBD1 (5 bases). Germline V gene sequence: CDR1 SGHNT, CDR2 YYREEE (reference sequence). The CDR3 consists of 13 residues. The V end was cut by 4 bases, the J end by 8 bases, with 16 bases between. DNA for the CDR3: TGTGCCAGCAGCCCTCCACGGACAAGTCAGCAGTACTTC. Protein sequence: CASSPPRTSQQYF. Drawing the rest from reference TRBV5-4 and TRBJ2-7, the complete variable domain is ETGVTQSPTHLIKTRGQQVTLRCSSQSGHNTVSWYQQALGQGPQFIFQYYREEENGRGNFPPRFSGLQFPNYSSELNVNALELDDSALYLCASSPPRTSQQYFGPGTRLTVT.

The chain links TRBV7-7 to TRBJ2-2, with TRBD1 as a possible D gene (6 bases). The germline V and J ends were trimmed by 1 base and 5 bases, with 11 bases remaining between them. Germline V gene data show CDR1 as SSHAT and CDR2 as FNYEAQ (reference sequence). The CDR3 contains 15 residues. CDR3 DNA: TGTGCCAGCAGCTTAGGCAGGGGACGGACCGGGGAGCTGTTTTTT. It yields the protein CASSLGRGRTGELFF.

V and J are TRBV4-1 and TRBJ1-5; no firm D call. The germline V gene encodes CDR1 MGHRA and CDR2 YSYEKL. The CDR3 sequence is 15 residues long. V was clipped by 0 bases and J by 3 bases, with 9 bases between them. This CDR3 is CASSQDSGNNQPQHF. The CDR3 DNA reads as TGCGCCAGCAGCCAAGACTCGGGGAACAATCAGCCCCAGCATTTT.

The chain joins TRBV19 to TRBJ2-2; maybe TRBD1 (5 bases). The CDR3 is made up of 15 amino acids. Trimming removed 3 bases from V and 6 bases from J, with 14 bases in between. Germline CDR1 reads LNHDA; CDR2 reads SQIVND (reference sequence). The CDR3 nucleotides read TGTGCCAGTAGTATGGCACAGGCGGTCCCCGGGGAGCTGTTTTTT. Translation gives CASSMAQAVPGELFF.

The V gene is TRBV7-9, the J gene TRBJ1-2, with 7 bases matching TRBD1. This CDR3 spans 13 amino acids. CDR1 SEHNR and CDR2 FQNEAQ come from the germline V gene (reference sequence). Germline trimming cut 6 bases from V and 2 bases from J; bases unmatched to any gene: 3. CDR3 sequence (DNA): TGTGCCAGCAGACCGACAGGGAACTATGGCTACACCTTC. This gives the protein CASRPTGNYGYTF.

This chain joins TRBV18 and TRBJ1-6; D perhaps matches TRBD1 (5 bases). There are 14 residues in the CDR3. In germline, CDR1 is KGHSH, CDR2 LQKENI. V was pared by 5 bases and J by 8 bases, with 13 bases between. The CDR3 sequence is CASSSTEKDSPLHF. In DNA form, the CDR3 reads TGTGCCAGCTCATCGACAGAAAAAGATTCACCCCTCCACTTT.

V is TRBV10-3 and J is TRBJ1-5, with a possible D match to TRBD1 (5 bases). Looked up from germline, CDR1 is ENHRY and CDR2 is SYGVKD. This CDR3 is built from 15 residues. Trimming left V 3 bases short and J 2 bases short, with 11 bases between. The CDR3, as DNA: TGTGCCATCAGTGACCTCCCCAGGGGCAATCAGCCCCAGCATTTT. Residues: CAISDLPRGNQPQHF.

This chain connects TRBV4-3 to TRBJ1-1; 8 positions agree with TRBD1. Per germline, CDR1 LGHNA and CDR2 YSLEER. J gave up 0 bases and V 3 bases, and 6 bases lay outside the gene matches. The CDR3 extends over 16 amino acids. CDR3 amino acids: CASSQEGTGVNTEAFF. CDR3 DNA: TGCGCCAGCAGCCAGGAGGGGACAGGAGTGAACACTGAAGCTTTCTTT.

The V call is TRBV5-1, the J call TRBJ2-2; TRBD1 agrees at 9 bases. J was trimmed by 2 bases and V by 4 bases; bases with no gene match: 6. CDR3 length: 16 residues. The germline V gene has CDR1 SGHRS and CDR2 YFSETQ. The CDR3 spells CASSHVGQGNTGELFF. The CDR3 bases are TGCGCCAGCAGCCACGTGGGACAGGGAAACACCGGGGAGCTGTTTTTT.

This rearrangement joins TRBV9 to TRBJ2-2; 12 positions match TRBD2. The germline V gene encodes CDR1 SGDLS and CDR2 YYNGEE. The trim removed 0 bases at V and 2 bases at J, leaving 5 bases unmatched. The CDR3 is made up of 18 amino acids. CDR3 amino acids: CASSVGRTSGVNTGELFF. The DNA for the CDR3 is TGTGCCAGCAGCGTAGGAAGGACTAGCGGGGTTAACACCGGGGAGCTGTTTTTT. Supplemented by reference TRBV9 and TRBJ2-2, the full variable domain reads DSGVTQTPKHLITATGQRVTLRCSPRSGDLSVYWYQQSLDQGLQFLIQYYNGEERAKGNILERFSAQQFPDLHSELNLSSLELGDSALYFCASSVGRTSGVNTGELFFGEGSRLTVL.

The chain is built from TRBV4-2 and TRBJ2-2; perhaps TRBD1 as D (5 bases). CDR1 is LGHNA, CDR2 YNFKEQ, per germline. This CDR3 is built from 18 residues. With 6 bases removed from V and 3 bases from J, the gap between germline ends came to 23 bases. As DNA, the CDR3 is TGTGCCAGCAGTCGAGCTTTAGACAGCCAAACATACACCGGGGAGCTGTTTTTT. Its protein is CASSRALDSQTYTGELFF.